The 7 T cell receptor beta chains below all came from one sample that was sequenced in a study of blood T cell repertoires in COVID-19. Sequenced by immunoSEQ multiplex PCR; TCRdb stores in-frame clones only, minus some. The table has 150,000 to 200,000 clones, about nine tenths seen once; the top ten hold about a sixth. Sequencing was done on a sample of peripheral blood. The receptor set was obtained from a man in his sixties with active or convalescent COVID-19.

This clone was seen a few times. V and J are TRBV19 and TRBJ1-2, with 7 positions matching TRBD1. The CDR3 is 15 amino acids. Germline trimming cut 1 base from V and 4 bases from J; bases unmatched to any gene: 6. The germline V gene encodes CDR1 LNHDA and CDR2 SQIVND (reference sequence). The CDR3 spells CASSIGRGRSYGYTF. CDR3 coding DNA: TGTGCCAGTAGTATAGGAAGGGGGCGAAGCTATGGCTACACCTTC.

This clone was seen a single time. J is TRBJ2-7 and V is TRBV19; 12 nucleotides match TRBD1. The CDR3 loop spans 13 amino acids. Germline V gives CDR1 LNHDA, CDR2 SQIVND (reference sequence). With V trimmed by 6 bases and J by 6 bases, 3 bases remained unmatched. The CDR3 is CASRGQGAPEQYF. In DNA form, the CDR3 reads TGTGCCAGTAGGGGACAGGGGGCCCCCGAGCAGTACTTC. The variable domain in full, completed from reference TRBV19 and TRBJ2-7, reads DGGITQSPKYLFRKEGQNVTLSCEQNLNHDAMYWYRQDPGQGLRLIYYSQIVNDFQKGDIAEGYSVSREKKESFPLTVTSAQKNPTAFYLCASRGQGAPEQYFGPGTRLTVT.

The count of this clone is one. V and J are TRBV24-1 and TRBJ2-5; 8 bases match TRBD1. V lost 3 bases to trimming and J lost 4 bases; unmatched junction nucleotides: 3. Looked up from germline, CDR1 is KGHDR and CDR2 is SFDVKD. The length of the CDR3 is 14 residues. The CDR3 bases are TGTGCCACCAGTGATGGCAGGGGGCTAGAGACCCAGTACTTC. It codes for CATSDGRGLETQYF.

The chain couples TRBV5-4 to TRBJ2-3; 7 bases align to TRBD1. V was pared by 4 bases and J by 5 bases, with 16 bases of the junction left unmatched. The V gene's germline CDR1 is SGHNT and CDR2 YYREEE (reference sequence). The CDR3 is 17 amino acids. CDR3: CASSLTTGSVPGDTQYF. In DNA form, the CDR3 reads TGTGCCAGCAGCCTGACGACAGGGAGCGTGCCTGGAGATACGCAGTATTTT.

This chain's CDR3 is CASSQVLAGVGELFF. CDR3 in DNA: TGTGCCAGCAGCCAGGTTCTAGCGGGGGTCGGGGAGCTGTTTTTT. The chain is built from TRBV3-1 (or the pseudogene TRBV3-2) and TRBJ2-2; 10 bases are a match to TRBD2. The germline CDR1 and CDR2 sequences are LGHDT and YNNKEL (reference sequence). The ends lost 3 bases at V and 7 bases at J; junction bases unmatched: 5. This CDR3 has 15 amino acids.

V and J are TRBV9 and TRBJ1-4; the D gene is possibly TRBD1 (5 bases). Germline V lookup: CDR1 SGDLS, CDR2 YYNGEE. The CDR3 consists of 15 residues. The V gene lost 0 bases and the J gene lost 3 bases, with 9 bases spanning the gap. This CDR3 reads CASSVATVPNEKLFF. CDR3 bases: TGTGCCAGCAGCGTAGCGACAGTTCCTAATGAAAAACTGTTTTTT.

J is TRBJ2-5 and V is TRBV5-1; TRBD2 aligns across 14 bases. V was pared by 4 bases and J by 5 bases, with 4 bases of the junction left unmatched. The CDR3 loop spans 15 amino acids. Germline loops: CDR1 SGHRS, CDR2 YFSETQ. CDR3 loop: CASSQGLAGDETQYF. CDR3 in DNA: TGCGCCAGCAGCCAGGGACTAGCGGGGGATGAGACCCAGTACTTC.